The entry that follows covers one T cell receptor (beta chain) sequence. No antigen is known for it. This specimen comes from a study of blood T cells in healthy people across ages. Study-wide background: The capture of about one barcoded beta molecule per two T cells was achieved by template switching.

Study-wide results and caveats: PBMCs left unsorted prevented a conclusive naive versus antigen-experienced comparison.

CDR1 and CDR2 (germline): DFQATT, SNEGSKA (reference sequence). The CDR3 totals 14 residues. Trimming left V 1 base short and J 4 bases short, with 11 bases between. Sample-barcoded 5' priming and a J-beta primer mix drove a second PCR of roughly 6 to 12 cycles. Carrying 12 random nucleotides, a template-switch adaptor labeled each individual cDNA molecule. Paired-end reads containing CDR3 totaled no fewer than 3 million for each sample. One entry per CDR3 protein, called by TCRdb with MiXCR from the 5' RACE reads. Of about 830,000 distinct CDR3 sequences in the sample, approximately 65% were seen once.

The chain recombines TRBV20-1 with TRBJ2-1; D call uncertain. The sequenced sample was blood. The receptor's source is a man aged 30-40 years in good health. CDR3 in amino acids: CSARGPHLYNEQFF. The CDR3 DNA follows: TGCAGTGCTAGAGGACCGCACCTTTACAATGAGCAGTTCTTC.